Each of the 29 T cell receptor beta chains below was sequenced from the same sample in a study of CD8+ T cells in alopecia areata. Once RNA had been extracted, it was reverse transcribed into cDNA to act as the sequencing template. Using immunoSEQ multiplex PCR, the repertoire was profiled, and TCRdb retains in-frame clones only, with some absent. The sample shows roughly 15,000 clones, almost 60% of them seen only once. Peripheral blood and lesional scalp punch biopsies were taken from alopecia areata patients. The material sequenced was skin. The receptors stem from a human donor with alopecia areata.

The rearrangement uses TRBV27 and TRBJ1-1; D is perhaps TRBD1 (6 bases). Germline CDR1 reads MNHEY; CDR2 reads SMNVEV (reference sequence). The CDR3 sequence is 14 residues long. V was clipped by 6 bases and J by 1 base, with 12 bases between them. The CDR3 nucleotides read TGTGCCAGCAGCCCCGGACAGCAGAACACTGAAGCTTTCTTT. Protein product: CASSPGQQNTEAFF.

The V call is TRBV10-1, the J call TRBJ2-2; D is uncertain. The CDR3 totals 16 residues. V lost 4 bases and J lost 3, with 15 bases in between. Germline values: CDR1 WNHNN, CDR2 SYGVQD (reference sequence). The CDR3: CASSGTAKRYTGELFF. The CDR3 DNA follows: TGCGCCAGCAGTGGGACCGCAAAACGTTACACCGGGGAGCTGTTTTTT.

This clone was counted a few times. V is TRBV27 and J is TRBJ2-7; no definite D call. Germline V gene sequence: CDR1 MNHEY, CDR2 SMNVEV (reference sequence). The CDR3 extends over 13 amino acids. V was shortened by 4 bases and J by 7 bases, with 14 bases between the two germline ends. In DNA form, the CDR3 reads TGTGCCAGCAGTTCGACGGACCGTGGTGAGCAGTACTTC. It encodes CASSSTDRGEQYF.

The table lists this clone with a few counts. J is TRBJ2-1 and V is TRBV6-5; D ambiguous. This CDR3 has 13 amino acids. Germline assignment: CDR1 MNHEY and CDR2 SVGAGI. V lost 3 bases and J 10 bases, leaving 13 bases between the germline ends. DNA for the CDR3: TGTGCCAGCAGTTATCCAGAAGGCAGAGAGCAGTTCTTC. Protein sequence: CASSYPEGREQFF.

The chain has TRBV28 and TRBJ1-2; 8 bases are shared with TRBD1. CDR3 length: 13 residues. Trimming cost V 6 bases and J 9 bases; bases outside gene matches: 9. Germline V gene sequence: CDR1 MDHEN, CDR2 SYDVKM. The CDR3 reads CASRPGQDLRYTF. DNA for the CDR3: TGTGCCAGCAGGCCGGGACAGGACCTACGCTACACCTTC.

The chain is built from TRBV18 and TRBJ2-7; 8 bases agree with TRBD2. Germline CDR1 reads KGHSH; CDR2 reads LQKENI. The CDR3 covers 16 residues. J lost 6 bases, V lost 0 bases, and 10 bases had no gene match. CDR3 loop: CASSPPLGPGGAEQYF. Written as DNA, the CDR3 is TGTGCCAGCTCACCACCTCTGGGACCGGGAGGGGCCGAGCAGTACTTC.

V gene TRBV4-1 combines with J gene TRBJ1-1; D gene uncertain. V was pared by 0 bases and J by 4 bases, with 12 bases between. Per germline, CDR1 MGHRA and CDR2 YSYEKL. The CDR3 is 15 amino acids. CDR3 in DNA: TGCGCCAGCAGCCAAGAGTCCGGGCTAGTCACTGAAGCTTTCTTT. It codes for CASSQESGLVTEAFF.

The rearrangement joins TRBV7-8 to TRBJ1-5; tentatively, D is TRBD1 (6 bases). Trimming removed 5 bases from V and 8 bases from J, with 16 bases in between. Germline V CDR1 and CDR2: SGHVS, FQNEAQ. This CDR3 region has 14 residues. CDR3 amino acids: CASSPLGGNEPQHF. CDR3 nucleotide sequence: TGTGCCAGCAGCCCACTAGGGGGGAATGAGCCCCAGCATTTT. Drawing the rest from reference TRBV7-8 and TRBJ1-5, the complete variable domain is GAGVSQSPRYKVAKRGQDVALRCDPISGHVSLFWYQQALGQGPEFLTYFQNEAQLDKSGLPSDRFFAERPEGSVSTLKIQRTQQEDSAVYLCASSPLGGNEPQHFGDGTRLSIL.

This clone came up a few times. The CDR3 region is CASSEDTVDYGYTF. Written as DNA, the CDR3 is TGTGCCAGCAGTGAAGATACGGTCGACTATGGCTACACCTTC. The rearrangement links TRBV6-1 to TRBJ1-2, with D uncertain. This CDR3 has 14 amino acids. Germline V CDR1 and CDR2: MNHNS, SASEGT. V was shortened by 1 base and J by 3 bases, with 9 bases between the two germline ends.

The CDR3 nucleotides read TGTGCCAGCAGCTTGGACGTGGGGCGGGGGATCGGAACGCAGTATTTT. Translation: CASSLDVGRGIGTQYF. The J gene is TRBJ2-3, the V gene TRBV5-6, with 7 bases aligning to TRBD2. The V gene's germline CDR1 is SGHDT and CDR2 YYEEEE. The junction had 13 bases not matched to a gene; V was cut back by 0 bases and J by 9 bases. The CDR3 spans 16 residues.

V usage is TRBV5-1 and J usage is TRBJ2-3, with 8 bases that match TRBD2. This CDR3 has 15 amino acids. CDR1 and CDR2 (germline): SGHRS, YFSETQ. The trim removed 4 bases at V and 3 bases at J, leaving 7 bases unmatched. In DNA form, the CDR3 reads TGCGCCAGCAGCCAAAGCGGGAGTGGGACAGATACGCAGTATTTT. It yields the protein CASSQSGSGTDTQYF.

This clone appeared once. V is TRBV6-5 and J is TRBJ1-1, with D perhaps TRBD1 (6 bases). Germline CDR1 reads MNHEY; CDR2 reads SVGAGI. CDR3 length: 14 amino acids. With 2 bases removed from V and 5 bases from J, the gap between germline ends came to 12 bases. CDR3 in DNA: TGTGCCAGCAGTTACGGGCAGGGGTTGACTGAAGCTTTCTTT. The encoded protein is CASSYGQGLTEAFF.

The CDR3 nucleotides read TGTGCCAGTAGTATCCAGAGCGAAGCTTTCTTT. Translation: CASSIQSEAFF. The chain combines TRBV19 with TRBJ1-1; D is unclear. Germline CDR1 is LNHDA and CDR2 is SQIVND (reference sequence). V was pared by 3 bases and J by 8 bases, with 7 bases between. This CDR3 region has 11 residues.

This clone was observed a single time. CDR3 sequence (DNA): TGTGCCAGCAGCCCATGGGGGAAAGGGTCGATTCATGAGCAGTTCTTC. It yields the protein CASSPWGKGSIHEQFF. V and J are TRBV5-4 and TRBJ2-1; TRBD1 or TRBD2 may be the D gene (5 bases each). V lost 4 bases to trimming and J lost 8 bases, with 22 bases between them. This CDR3 comprises 16 residues. Per germline, CDR1 SGHNT and CDR2 YYREEE (reference sequence).

The CDR3 coding sequence is TGCGCCAGCAGTGCCTTAGAGGGTGGCTCCTACAATGAGCAGTTCTTC. Protein: CASSALEGGSYNEQFF. This chain joins TRBV10-1 and TRBJ2-1; possible D gene TRBD2, 5 bases. The CDR3 has 16 residues. The V gene's germline CDR1 is WNHNN and CDR2 SYGVQD (reference sequence). The V end lost 4 bases, the J end lost 0 bases, and 13 bases lay between the germline ends.

In its sample, this clone ranks as medium-sized. The chain uses TRBV14 and TRBJ2-1; D perhaps matches TRBD1 (5 bases). Germline loops: CDR1 SGHDN, CDR2 FVKESK. V lost 0 bases and J lost 9, with 9 bases in between. The CDR3 is 13 amino acids. CDR3 region: CASSQELRGEQFF. The CDR3 bases are TGTGCCAGCAGCCAAGAACTAAGGGGTGAGCAGTTCTTC.

This sequence joins TRBV28 and TRBJ2-5; D may be TRBD1 or TRBD2 (5 bases each). The CDR3 length is 16 residues. The germline V and J ends were trimmed by 3 bases and 0 bases, with 14 bases remaining between them. Germline CDR1 reads MDHEN; CDR2 reads SYDVKM. The CDR3 nucleotides read TGTGCCAGCAGTTTGCCCCTAGAGGGGCACCAAGAGACCCAGTACTTC. Translating it yields CASSLPLEGHQETQYF.

In DNA form, the CDR3 reads TGTGCCAGCAGTCTAACTACAGGGGGCATCGGGTACGAGCAGTACTTC. Amino acids: CASSLTTGGIGYEQYF. The genes are TRBV28 and TRBJ2-7; 9 nucleotides agree with TRBD1. This CDR3 is 16 amino acids long. The V gene's germline CDR1 is MDHEN and CDR2 SYDVKM. The junction had 12 bases not matched to a gene; V was cut back by 5 bases and J by 4 bases.

The rearrangement uses TRBV27 and TRBJ1-6; D gene unclear. Per the germline V gene, CDR1 is MNHEY and CDR2 is SMNVEV (reference sequence). V dropped 4 bases and J dropped 4 bases, with 2 bases sitting between them. There are 12 residues in the CDR3. For the CDR3, the DNA is TGTGCCAGCAGTTCTTATAATTCACCCCTCCACTTT. Protein sequence: CASSSYNSPLHF.

This chain uses TRBV7-6 with TRBJ1-5; tentative D call: TRBD1 (5 bases). The CDR3 covers 15 residues. V was shortened by 5 bases and J by 1 base, with 12 bases between the two germline ends. Germline V lookup: CDR1 SGHVS, CDR2 FNYEAQ. Here the CDR3 reads CASSPLEGSNQPQHF. Here the CDR3 DNA reads TGTGCCAGCAGCCCTCTCGAGGGGAGCAATCAGCCCCAGCATTTT. The full variable domain, rest sourced from reference TRBV7-6 and TRBJ1-5, is GAGVSQSPRYKVTKRGQDVALRCDPISGHVSLYWYRQALGQGPEFLTYFNYEAQQDKSGLPNDRFSAERPEGSISTLTIQRTEQRDSAMYRCASSPLEGSNQPQHFGDGTRLSIL.

The V and J genes are TRBV28 and TRBJ2-7; 11 nucleotides agree with TRBD2. This CDR3 has 14 residues. Looked up from germline, CDR1 is MDHEN and CDR2 is SYDVKM. V shed 6 bases and J 4 bases; nucleotides not matched to a gene: 5. The CDR3 here is CASRQLAGVYEQYF. CDR3 nucleotides: TGTGCCAGCAGGCAACTAGCGGGAGTATACGAGCAGTACTTC.

The rearrangement links TRBV29-1 to TRBJ2-1; no clear D. This CDR3 is built from 13 residues. V was clipped by 5 bases and J by 10 bases, with 18 bases between them. Germline V lookup: CDR1 SQVTM, CDR2 ANQGSEA. CDR3 region: CSVSPVVGGEQFF. The CDR3 coding sequence is TGCAGCGTTTCGCCGGTGGTTGGTGGCGAGCAGTTCTTC.

This clone was counted only a few times. The V and J genes are TRBV7-9 and TRBJ2-5, with 8 bases lining up with TRBD1. The CDR3 loop spans 13 amino acids. V lost 6 bases, J lost 5 bases, and 5 bases stayed unmatched. Germline CDR1 reads SEHNR; CDR2 reads FQNEAQ (reference sequence). In DNA form, the CDR3 reads TGTGCCAGCAGTTCCAGGGGGCCGGAGACCCAGTACTTC. Its translation: CASSSRGPETQYF.

The CDR3 DNA is TGTGCCAGCAGTGCCGGGGCACACACTGAAGCTTTCTTT. It is translated as CASSAGAHTEAFF. The V call is TRBV6-5, the J call TRBJ1-1; TRBD1 might be the D (5 bases). The germline V and J ends were trimmed by 5 bases and 3 bases, with 10 bases remaining between them. The CDR3 loop spans 13 amino acids. CDR1 is MNHEY and CDR2 is SVGAGI in the germline V gene.

The V and J genes are TRBV28 and TRBJ1-6; D is uncertain. Germline V lookup: CDR1 MDHEN, CDR2 SYDVKM. CDR3 length: 12 residues. V was trimmed by 8 bases and J by 7 bases, leaving 9 bases between them. The CDR3 coding sequence is TGTGCCAGCCGATCCGGGAATTCACCCCTCCACTTT. It encodes CASRSGNSPLHF.

The genes are TRBV6-5 and TRBJ2-7; no clear D gene. With 6 bases removed from V and 6 bases from J, the gap between germline ends came to 12 bases. The CDR3 consists of 12 residues. Germline CDR1 reads MNHEY; CDR2 reads SVGAGI. The CDR3 reads CASSLNSGEQYF. In nucleotides, the CDR3 is TGTGCCAGCAGCCTGAACTCTGGCGAGCAGTACTTC.

This clone was seen only once. This sequence joins TRBV28 and TRBJ2-3, with 10 bases aligning to TRBD2. From germline, CDR1 is MDHEN and CDR2 SYDVKM. V dropped 3 bases and J dropped 4; count of bases not matched to a gene: 7. The CDR3 runs 16 residues. CDR3 sequence: CASSFLAGAGADTQYF. CDR3 nucleotide sequence: TGTGCCAGCAGTTTCCTAGCGGGAGCGGGTGCAGATACGCAGTATTTT.

V is TRBV2 and J is TRBJ2-7; D gene unclear. The CDR3 contains 12 residues. In germline, CDR1 is SNHLY, CDR2 FYNNEI. V shed 7 bases and J shed 3 bases, with 10 bases lying between them. CDR3 region: CASNRDVYEQYF. As DNA, the CDR3 is TGTGCCAGCAACAGAGATGTCTACGAGCAGTACTTC.

This clone qualifies as medium-sized. V usage is TRBV7-9 and J usage is TRBJ1-4; a possible D gene is TRBD1 (5 bases). This CDR3 is built from 15 residues. Trimming removed 0 bases at V and 5 bases at J, with 10 bases between. Germline lookup yields CDR1 SEHNR and CDR2 FQNEAQ (reference sequence). In DNA form, the CDR3 reads TGTGCCAGCAGCTTAGCTGGGGGGGAAAATGAAAAACTGTTTTTT. It encodes CASSLAGGENEKLFF.